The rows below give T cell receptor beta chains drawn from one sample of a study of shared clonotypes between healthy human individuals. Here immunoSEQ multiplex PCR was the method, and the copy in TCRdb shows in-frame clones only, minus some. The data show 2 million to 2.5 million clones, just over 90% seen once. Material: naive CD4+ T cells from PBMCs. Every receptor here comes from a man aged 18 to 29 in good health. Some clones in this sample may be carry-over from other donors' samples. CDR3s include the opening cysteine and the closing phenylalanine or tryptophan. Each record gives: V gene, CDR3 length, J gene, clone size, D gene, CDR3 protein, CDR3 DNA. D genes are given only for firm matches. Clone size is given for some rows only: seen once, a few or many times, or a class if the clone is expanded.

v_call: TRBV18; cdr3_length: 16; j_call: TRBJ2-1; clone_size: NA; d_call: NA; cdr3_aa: CASSPGLMSSYNEQFF; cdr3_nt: TGTGCCAGCTCACCGGGACTCATGAGCTCCTACAATGAGCAGTTCTTC
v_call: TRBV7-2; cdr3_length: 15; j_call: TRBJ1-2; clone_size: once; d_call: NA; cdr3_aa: CASSLGVSRLYGYTF; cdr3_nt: TGTGCCAGCAGCTTAGGGGTCAGCAGGCTATATGGCTACACCTTC
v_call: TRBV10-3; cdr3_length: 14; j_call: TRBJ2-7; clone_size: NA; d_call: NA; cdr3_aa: CAISESGGKYEQYF; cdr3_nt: TGTGCCATCAGTGAGTCCGGGGGAAAATACGAGCAGTACTTC
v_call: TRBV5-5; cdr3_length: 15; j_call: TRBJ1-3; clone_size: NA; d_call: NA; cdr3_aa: CASSLAGWEGNTIYF; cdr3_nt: TGTGCCAGCAGCTTGGCAGGGTGGGAAGGAAACACCATATATTTT
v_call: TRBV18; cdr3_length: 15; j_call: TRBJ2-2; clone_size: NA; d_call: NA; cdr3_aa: CASSPEGGNTGELFF; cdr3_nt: TGTGCCAGCTCACCGGAGGGCGGGAACACCGGGGAGCTGTTTTTT
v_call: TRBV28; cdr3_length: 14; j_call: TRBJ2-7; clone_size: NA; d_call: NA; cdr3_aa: CASSAVASPYEQYF; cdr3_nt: TGTGCCAGCAGTGCGGTAGCAAGCCCCTACGAGCAGTACTTC
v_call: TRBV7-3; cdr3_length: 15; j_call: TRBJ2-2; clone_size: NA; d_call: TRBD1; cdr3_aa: CASSGQGALGGELFF; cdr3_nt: TGTGCCAGCAGCGGACAGGGAGCTTTGGGCGGGGAGCTGTTTTTT
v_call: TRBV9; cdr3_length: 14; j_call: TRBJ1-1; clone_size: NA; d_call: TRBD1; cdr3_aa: CASSAGTGDTEAFF; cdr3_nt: TGTGCCAGCAGCGCCGGGACAGGGGACACTGAAGCTTTCTTT
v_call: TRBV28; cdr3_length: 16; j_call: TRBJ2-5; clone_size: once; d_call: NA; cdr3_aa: CASSSSQEGGGETQYF; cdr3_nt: TGTGCCAGCAGTTCGTCCCAGGAGGGAGGAGGAGAGACCCAGTACTTC
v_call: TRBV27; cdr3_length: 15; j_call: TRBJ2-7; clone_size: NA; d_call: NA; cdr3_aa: CASSLEGRRIYEQYF; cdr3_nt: TGTGCCAGCAGTCTGGAGGGACGGAGAATCTACGAGCAGTACTTC
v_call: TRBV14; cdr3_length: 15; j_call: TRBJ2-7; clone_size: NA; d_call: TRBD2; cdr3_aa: CASSQASGGSYEQYF; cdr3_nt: TGTGCCAGCAGCCAAGCTAGCGGGGGGTCCTACGAGCAGTACTTC
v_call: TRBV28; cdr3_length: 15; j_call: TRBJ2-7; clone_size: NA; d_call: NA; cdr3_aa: CASSPPGPGRYEQYF; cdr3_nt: TGTGCCAGCAGTCCGCCGGGCCCCGGAAGATACGAGCAGTACTTC
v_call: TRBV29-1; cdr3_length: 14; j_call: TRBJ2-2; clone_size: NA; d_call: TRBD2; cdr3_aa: CSVVSGGNTGELFF; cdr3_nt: TGCAGCGTGGTGTCGGGGGGGAACACCGGGGAGCTGTTTTTT
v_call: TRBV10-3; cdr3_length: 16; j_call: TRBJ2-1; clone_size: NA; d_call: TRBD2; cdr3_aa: CAISESPSGEYNEQFF; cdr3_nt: TGTGCCATCAGTGAGTCGCCTAGCGGGGAATACAATGAGCAGTTCTTC
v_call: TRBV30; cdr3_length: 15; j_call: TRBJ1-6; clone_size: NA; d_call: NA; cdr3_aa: CAWTTGWSYNSPLHF; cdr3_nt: TGTGCCTGGACAACAGGGTGGTCCTATAATTCACCCCTCCACTTT
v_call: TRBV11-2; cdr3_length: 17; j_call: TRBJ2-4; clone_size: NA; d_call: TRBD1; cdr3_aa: CASSFNRGRIGENIQYF; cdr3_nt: TGTGCCAGCAGCTTCAACAGGGGGCGTATTGGGGAAAACATTCAGTACTTC
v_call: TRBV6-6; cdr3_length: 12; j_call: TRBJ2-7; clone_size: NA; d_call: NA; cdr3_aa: CASSYSTGEQYF; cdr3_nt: TGTGCCAGCAGTTACTCGACGGGGGAGCAGTACTTC
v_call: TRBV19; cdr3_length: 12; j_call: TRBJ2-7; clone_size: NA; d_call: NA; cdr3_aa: CASSNVVDEQYF; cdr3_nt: TGTGCCAGTAGTAATGTGGTGGACGAGCAGTACTTC
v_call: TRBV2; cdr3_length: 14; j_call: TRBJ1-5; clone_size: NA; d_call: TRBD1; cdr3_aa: CASSGQGLNQPQHF; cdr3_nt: TGTGCCAGCAGCGGACAGGGCCTCAATCAGCCCCAGCATTTT
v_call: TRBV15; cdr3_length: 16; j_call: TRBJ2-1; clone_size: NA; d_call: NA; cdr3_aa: CATSRDTRAPYNEQFF; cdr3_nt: TGTGCCACCAGCAGAGACACCCGCGCCCCCTACAATGAGCAGTTCTTC